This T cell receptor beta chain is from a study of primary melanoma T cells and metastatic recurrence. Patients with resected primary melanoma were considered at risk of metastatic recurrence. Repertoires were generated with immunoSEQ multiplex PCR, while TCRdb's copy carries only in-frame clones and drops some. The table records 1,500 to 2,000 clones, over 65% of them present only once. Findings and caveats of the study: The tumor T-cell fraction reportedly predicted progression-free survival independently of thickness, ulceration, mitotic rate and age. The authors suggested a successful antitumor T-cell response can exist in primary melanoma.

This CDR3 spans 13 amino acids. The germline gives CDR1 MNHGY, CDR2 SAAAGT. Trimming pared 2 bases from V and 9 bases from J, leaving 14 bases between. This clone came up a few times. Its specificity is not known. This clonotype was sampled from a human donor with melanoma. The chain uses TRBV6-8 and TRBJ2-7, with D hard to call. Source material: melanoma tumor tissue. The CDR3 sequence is CASSYPNAPGQYF. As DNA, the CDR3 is TGTGCCAGCAGTTACCCTAATGCCCCGGGGCAGTACTTC.